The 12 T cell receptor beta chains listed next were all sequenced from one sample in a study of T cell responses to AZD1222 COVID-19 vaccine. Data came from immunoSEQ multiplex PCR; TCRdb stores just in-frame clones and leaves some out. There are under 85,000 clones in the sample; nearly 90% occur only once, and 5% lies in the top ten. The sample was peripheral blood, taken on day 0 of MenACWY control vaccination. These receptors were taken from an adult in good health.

CDR3 region: CASSPSDGYGYTF. DNA for the CDR3: TGTGCCAGCAGTCCCTCCGACGGATATGGCTACACCTTC. The J gene is TRBJ1-2, the V gene TRBV12-3 or TRBV12-4; D remains unclear. The CDR3 consists of 13 residues. The germline V and J ends were trimmed by 5 bases and 5 bases, with 12 bases remaining between them.

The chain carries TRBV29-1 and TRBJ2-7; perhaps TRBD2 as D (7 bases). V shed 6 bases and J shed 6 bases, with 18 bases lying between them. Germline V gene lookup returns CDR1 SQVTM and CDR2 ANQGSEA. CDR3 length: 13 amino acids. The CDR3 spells CSVGGGGRSEQYF. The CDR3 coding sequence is TGCAGCGTGGGCGGGGGCGGTCGAAGCGAGCAGTACTTC.

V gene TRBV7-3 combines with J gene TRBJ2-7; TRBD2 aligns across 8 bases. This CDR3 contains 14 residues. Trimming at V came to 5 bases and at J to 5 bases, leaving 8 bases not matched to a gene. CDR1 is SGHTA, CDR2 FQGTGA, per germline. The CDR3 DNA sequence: TGTGCCAGCAGCCCAAGCGGGGGCGGCCACGAGCAGTACTTC. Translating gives CASSPSGGGHEQYF.

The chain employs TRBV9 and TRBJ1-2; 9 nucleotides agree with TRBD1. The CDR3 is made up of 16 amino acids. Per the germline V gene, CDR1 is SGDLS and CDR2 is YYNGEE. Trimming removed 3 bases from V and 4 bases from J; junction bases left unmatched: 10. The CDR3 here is CASSEGPGTGIYGYTF. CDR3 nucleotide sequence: TGTGCCAGCAGCGAGGGTCCCGGGACAGGGATCTATGGCTACACCTTC.

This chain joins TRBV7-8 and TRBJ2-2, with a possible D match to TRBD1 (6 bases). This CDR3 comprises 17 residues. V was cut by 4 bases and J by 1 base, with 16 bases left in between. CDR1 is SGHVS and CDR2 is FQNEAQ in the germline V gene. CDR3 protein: CASSWDRSTGNTGELFF. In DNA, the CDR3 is TGTGCCAGCAGCTGGGACCGTTCGACAGGGAACACCGGGGAGCTGTTTTTT.

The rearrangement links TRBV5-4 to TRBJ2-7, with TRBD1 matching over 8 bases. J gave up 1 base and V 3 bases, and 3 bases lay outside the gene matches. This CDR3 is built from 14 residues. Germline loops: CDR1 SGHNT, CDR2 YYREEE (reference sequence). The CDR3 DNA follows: TGTGCCAGCAGCTCCCGGACAGGGTCCTACGAGCAGTACTTC. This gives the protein CASSSRTGSYEQYF.

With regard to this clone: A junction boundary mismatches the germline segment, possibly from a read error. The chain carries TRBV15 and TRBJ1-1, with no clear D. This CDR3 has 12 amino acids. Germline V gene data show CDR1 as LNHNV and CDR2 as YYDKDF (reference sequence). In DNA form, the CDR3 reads TGTGCCACCAGCGGAGAGTACACTGAAGCTTTCTTT. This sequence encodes CATSGEYTEAFF.

The CDR3 DNA is TGTGCCAGCAGCTTAACAGGGACCCAGGGAACGAGGGCCGGGGAGCTGTTTTTT. This encodes CASSLTGTQGTRAGELFF. This chain joins TRBV7-3 and TRBJ2-2; D possibly uses TRBD1 or TRBD2 (5 bases each). V was pared by 0 bases and J by 6 bases, with 20 bases between. The V gene's germline CDR1 is SGHTA and CDR2 FQGTGA. The CDR3 runs to 18 residues.

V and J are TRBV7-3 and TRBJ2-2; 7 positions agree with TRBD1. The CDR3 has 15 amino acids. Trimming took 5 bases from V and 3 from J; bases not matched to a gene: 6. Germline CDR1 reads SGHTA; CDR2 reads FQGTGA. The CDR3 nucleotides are TGTGCCAGCAGCCAACGAGGACAGGACACCGGGGAGCTGTTTTTT. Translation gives CASSQRGQDTGELFF.

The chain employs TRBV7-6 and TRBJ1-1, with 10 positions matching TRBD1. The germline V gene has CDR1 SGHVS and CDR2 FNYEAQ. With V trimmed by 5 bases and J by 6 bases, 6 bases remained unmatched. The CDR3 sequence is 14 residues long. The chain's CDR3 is CASSARTGGSEAFF. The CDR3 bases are TGTGCCAGCAGCGCCCGGACAGGGGGGTCTGAAGCTTTCTTT.

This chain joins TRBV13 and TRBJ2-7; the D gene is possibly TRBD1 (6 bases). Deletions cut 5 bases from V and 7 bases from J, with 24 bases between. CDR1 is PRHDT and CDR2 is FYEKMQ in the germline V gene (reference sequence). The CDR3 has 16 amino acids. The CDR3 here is CASSIRDKTGSREQYF. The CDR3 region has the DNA TGTGCCAGCAGCATTAGGGACAAAACCGGTTCTAGGGAGCAGTACTTC. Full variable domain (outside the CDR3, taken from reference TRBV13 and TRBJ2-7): AAGVIQSPRHLIKEKRETATLKCYPIPRHDTVYWYQQGPGQDPQFLISFYEKMQSDKGSIPDRFSAQQFSDYHSELNMSSLELGDSALYFCASSIRDKTGSREQYFGPGTRLTVT.

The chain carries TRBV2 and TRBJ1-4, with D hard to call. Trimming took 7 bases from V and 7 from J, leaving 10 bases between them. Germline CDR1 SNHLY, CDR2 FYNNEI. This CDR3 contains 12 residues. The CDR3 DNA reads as TGTGCCAGCAACCGGGCCTTTGAAAAACTGTTTTTT. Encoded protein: CASNRAFEKLFF.